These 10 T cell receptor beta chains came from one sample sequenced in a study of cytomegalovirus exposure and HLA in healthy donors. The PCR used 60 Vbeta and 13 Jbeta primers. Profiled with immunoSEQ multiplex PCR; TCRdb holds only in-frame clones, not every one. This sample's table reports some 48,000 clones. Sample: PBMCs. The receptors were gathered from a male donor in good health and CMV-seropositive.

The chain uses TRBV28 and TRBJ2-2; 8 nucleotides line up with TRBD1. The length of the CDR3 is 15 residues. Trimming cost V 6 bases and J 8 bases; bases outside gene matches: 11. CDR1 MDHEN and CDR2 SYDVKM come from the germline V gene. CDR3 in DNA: TGTGCCAGCAGCCCTACCTCAGGGGGCGCGGGGGAGCTGTTTTTT. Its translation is CASSPTSGGAGELFF.

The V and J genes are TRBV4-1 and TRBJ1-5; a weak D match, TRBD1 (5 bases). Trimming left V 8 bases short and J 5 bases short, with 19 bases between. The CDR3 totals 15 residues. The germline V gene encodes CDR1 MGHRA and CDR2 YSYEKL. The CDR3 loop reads CASGRFGHKDQPQHF. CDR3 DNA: TGCGCCAGCGGAAGATTCGGACACAAGGATCAGCCCCAGCATTTT.

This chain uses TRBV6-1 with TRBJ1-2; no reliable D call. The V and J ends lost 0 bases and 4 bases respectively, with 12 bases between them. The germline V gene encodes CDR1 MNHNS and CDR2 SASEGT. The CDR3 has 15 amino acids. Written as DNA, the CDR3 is TGTGCCAGCAGTGAAGCTCCAGGAGGAGGCTATGGCTACACCTTC. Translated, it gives CASSEAPGGGYGYTF.

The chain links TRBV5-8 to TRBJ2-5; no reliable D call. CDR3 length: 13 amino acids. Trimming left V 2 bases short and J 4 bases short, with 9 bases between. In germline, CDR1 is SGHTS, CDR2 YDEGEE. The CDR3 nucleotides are TGTGCCAGCAGCTTAGCCGGCGGAGAGACCCAGTACTTC. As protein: CASSLAGGETQYF.

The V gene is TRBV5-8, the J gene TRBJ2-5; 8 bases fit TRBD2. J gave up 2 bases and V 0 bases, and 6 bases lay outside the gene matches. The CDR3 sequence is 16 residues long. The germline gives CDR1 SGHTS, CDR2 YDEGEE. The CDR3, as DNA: TGTGCCAGCAGCTTGGTCCTCAGCGGGGGACAAGAGACCCAGTACTTC. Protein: CASSLVLSGGQETQYF.

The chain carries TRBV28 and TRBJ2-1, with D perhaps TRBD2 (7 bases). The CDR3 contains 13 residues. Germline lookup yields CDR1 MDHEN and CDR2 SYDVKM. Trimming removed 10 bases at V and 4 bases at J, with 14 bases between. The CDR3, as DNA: TGTGCCACCGGGGGAGGGGGGTACAATGAGCAGTTCTTC. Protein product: CATGGGGYNEQFF.

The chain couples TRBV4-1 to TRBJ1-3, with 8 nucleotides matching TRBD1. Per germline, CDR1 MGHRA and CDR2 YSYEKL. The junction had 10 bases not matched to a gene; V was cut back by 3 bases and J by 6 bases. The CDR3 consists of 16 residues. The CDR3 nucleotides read TGCGCCAGCAGCCAGTACCCGACAGGGGTGAAAAACACCATATATTTT. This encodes CASSQYPTGVKNTIYF.

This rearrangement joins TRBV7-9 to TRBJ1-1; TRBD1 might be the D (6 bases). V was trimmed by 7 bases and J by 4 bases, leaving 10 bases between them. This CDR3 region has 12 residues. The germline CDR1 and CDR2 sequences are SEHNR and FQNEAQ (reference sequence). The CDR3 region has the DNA TGTGCCAGCACCCGGACAGCCACTGAAGCTTTCTTT. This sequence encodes CASTRTATEAFF.

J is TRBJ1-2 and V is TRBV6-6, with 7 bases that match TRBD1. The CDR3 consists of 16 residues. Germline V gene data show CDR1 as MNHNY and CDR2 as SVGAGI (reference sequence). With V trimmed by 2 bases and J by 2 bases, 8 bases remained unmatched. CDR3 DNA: TGTGCCAGCAGTTACGGCGGACAGGACGCAAACTATGGCTACACCTTC. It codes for CASSYGGQDANYGYTF.

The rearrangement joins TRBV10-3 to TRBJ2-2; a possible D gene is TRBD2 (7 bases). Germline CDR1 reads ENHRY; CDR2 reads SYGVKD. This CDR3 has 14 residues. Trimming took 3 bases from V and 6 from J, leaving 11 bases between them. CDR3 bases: TGTGCCATCAGTGATAGGGGGGGCCCCGGGGAGCTGTTTTTT. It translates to CAISDRGGPGELFF.